What follows are 26 T cell receptor beta chains derived from one specimen sequenced in a study of T cell responses to AZD1222 COVID-19 vaccine. Repertoires were generated with immunoSEQ multiplex PCR, while TCRdb's copy carries only in-frame clones and drops some. The data contain 90,000 to 140,000 clones, 88% of them singletons. The source material was peripheral blood, sampled on day 0 of AZD1222 vaccination. Every receptor here comes from an adult in good health.

The chain links TRBV15 to TRBJ1-5; perhaps TRBD1 as D (6 bases). Trimming took off 1 base at V and 4 bases at J, with 14 bases between the two ends. Germline V lookup: CDR1 LNHNV, CDR2 YYDKDF (reference sequence). This CDR3 region has 16 residues. The CDR3 sequence is CATSRVAGGGNQPQHF. The CDR3 DNA reads as TGTGCCACCAGCAGAGTAGCGGGGGGCGGTAATCAGCCCCAGCATTTT.

This chain uses TRBV30 with TRBJ2-1, with 12 nucleotides matching TRBD1. The CDR3 runs 15 residues. Germline CDR1 reads GTSNPN; CDR2 reads SVGIG (reference sequence). With V trimmed by 0 bases and J by 9 bases, 6 bases remained unmatched. The CDR3, as DNA: TGTGCCTGGAGTGTAGAGGGACAGGGGGCTCCTGAGCAGTTCTTC. This encodes CAWSVEGQGAPEQFF.

The chain recombines TRBV7-2 with TRBJ2-2; 8 bases align to TRBD2. The CDR3 has 16 amino acids. With 5 bases clipped from V and 4 bases from J, the junction kept 9 bases outside the gene matches. Germline V gene lookup returns CDR1 SGHTA and CDR2 FQGNSA. The CDR3 region is CASSPPGGRGTGELFF. The CDR3 DNA sequence: TGTGCCAGCAGCCCCCCGGGAGGGAGGGGCACCGGGGAGCTGTTTTTT.

The chain combines TRBV12-3 or TRBV12-4 with TRBJ1-3; D is unclear. The V and J ends lost 1 base and 5 bases respectively, with 3 bases between them. The CDR3 sequence is 12 residues long. In nucleotides, the CDR3 is TGTGCCAGCAGTTTAGGGAGAAACACCATATATTTT. Its protein product is CASSLGRNTIYF.

This chain uses TRBV24-1 with TRBJ2-6; the D is unclear. The germline gives CDR1 KGHDR, CDR2 SFDVKD. The CDR3 runs to 15 residues. The V end was cut by 10 bases, the J end by 0 bases, with 12 bases between. CDR3 region: CATQRSTSGANVLTF. The DNA for the CDR3 is TGTGCCACACAGAGGAGTACCTCTGGGGCCAACGTCCTGACTTTC.

V is TRBV6-6 and J is TRBJ1-5; D is perhaps TRBD1 (6 bases). The V gene lost 2 bases and the J gene lost 3 bases, with 14 bases spanning the gap. The CDR3 is made up of 16 amino acids. Per the germline V gene, CDR1 is MNHNY and CDR2 is SVGAGI (reference sequence). The CDR3 nucleotides read TGTGCCAGCAGTTACACGGGGGCCCCACCCAATCAGCCCCAGCATTTT. Protein: CASSYTGAPPNQPQHF.

This clone was observed a handful of times. J is TRBJ1-6 and V is TRBV2; TRBD1 matches 9 bases. The CDR3 runs to 15 residues. Germline trimming cut 5 bases from V and 9 bases from J; bases unmatched to any gene: 8. CDR1 is SNHLY, CDR2 FYNNEI, per germline. This chain's CDR3 is CASSPQGAGGSPLHF. CDR3 bases: TGTGCCAGCAGTCCACAGGGGGCCGGAGGTTCACCCCTCCACTTT.

This chain links TRBV19 with TRBJ1-3; D may be TRBD1 (5 bases). Germline values: CDR1 LNHDA, CDR2 SQIVND (reference sequence). CDR3 length: 14 amino acids. Trimming pared 9 bases from V and 2 bases from J, leaving 14 bases between. The CDR3 nucleotides are TGTGCCAGCTCCCCGCGGGGCCCTGGAAACACCATATATTTT. Translation gives CASSPRGPGNTIYF.

The chain links TRBV2 to TRBJ2-1, with TRBD2 as a possible D gene (5 bases). The V and J ends lost 4 bases and 8 bases respectively, with 15 bases between them. Germline V gene lookup returns CDR1 SNHLY and CDR2 FYNNEI. This CDR3 region has 14 residues. CDR3 region: CASSGPRVRDEQFF. The DNA for the CDR3 is TGTGCCAGCAGTGGCCCAAGGGTGAGGGATGAGCAGTTCTTC.

The gene calls are TRBV4-1 and TRBJ1-4; possible D gene TRBD1, 5 bases. Trimming removed 5 bases at V and 3 bases at J, with 13 bases between. Germline loops: CDR1 MGHRA, CDR2 YSYEKL. The CDR3 is made up of 15 amino acids. The CDR3 spells CASSARDAANEKLFF. Here the CDR3 DNA reads TGCGCCAGCAGCGCCCGGGACGCGGCTAATGAAAAACTGTTTTTT.

The V call is TRBV2, the J call TRBJ1-5; the D gene is possibly TRBD1 (6 bases). The V end lost 5 bases, the J end lost 0 bases, and 11 bases lay between the germline ends. Per the germline V gene, CDR1 is SNHLY and CDR2 is FYNNEI. The CDR3 sequence is 15 residues long. The CDR3 reads CASSSDRNSNQPQHF. DNA for the CDR3: TGTGCCAGCAGTAGCGACAGGAATAGCAATCAGCCCCAGCATTTT.

The count of this clone is one. The chain uses TRBV30 and TRBJ1-4; D gene ambiguous. The CDR3 contains 15 residues. The V end lost 2 bases, the J end lost 8 bases, and 18 bases lay between the germline ends. Germline V gene sequence: CDR1 GTSNPN, CDR2 SVGIG (reference sequence). The CDR3 DNA sequence: TGTGCCTGGAGTTCTCTGACCAGTCGGCGAGAAAAACTGTTTTTT. Protein sequence: CAWSSLTSRREKLFF.

The chain carries TRBV2 and TRBJ2-3; D could derive from TRBD1 or TRBD2 (5 bases each). The germline V gene has CDR1 SNHLY and CDR2 FYNNEI. The CDR3 runs to 14 residues. Deletions cut 4 bases from V and 0 bases from J, with 8 bases between. The CDR3 sequence: CASSAGPSTDTQYF. Here the CDR3 DNA reads TGTGCCAGCAGTGCGGGACCCAGCACAGATACGCAGTATTTT.

The J gene is TRBJ1-1, the V gene TRBV28, with D unresolved. The germline V and J ends were trimmed by 11 bases and 0 bases, with 13 bases remaining between them. The CDR3 covers 13 residues. In germline, CDR1 is MDHEN, CDR2 SYDVKM. CDR3 loop: CASLGSVNTEAFF. CDR3 in DNA: TGTGCCTCCCTCGGCTCGGTGAACACTGAAGCTTTCTTT.

This clone was seen a single time. The chain is built from TRBV19 and TRBJ2-1; D gene unclear. This CDR3 is built from 13 residues. CDR1 is LNHDA, CDR2 SQIVND, per germline (reference sequence). Trimming removed 4 bases at V and 3 bases at J, with 7 bases between. CDR3 in DNA: TGTGCCAGTAGTAGAAACATCTACAATGAGCAGTTCTTC. The encoded protein is CASSRNIYNEQFF.

CDR3 region: CASSPRGSQPQHF. Here the CDR3 DNA reads TGTGCCAGCAGCCCGAGGGGATCTCAGCCCCAGCATTTT. The gene calls are TRBV2 and TRBJ1-5; TRBD1 might be the D (5 bases). The CDR3 is 13 amino acids. The ends were cut back, 6 bases at V and 6 bases at J, with 12 bases in the middle. Germline V gives CDR1 SNHLY, CDR2 FYNNEI.

The chain recombines TRBV7-9 with TRBJ2-1, with TRBD2 matching 8 bases. The CDR3 sequence is 13 residues long. CDR1 and CDR2 from the germline V gene are SEHNR and FQNEAQ (reference sequence). J was trimmed by 9 bases and V by 4 bases; bases with no gene match: 5. CDR3 nucleotide sequence: TGTGCCAGCAGCTCAAGCGGGAGAGGTGAGCAGTTCTTC. This gives the protein CASSSSGRGEQFF.

V usage is TRBV9 and J usage is TRBJ2-5; D not certain. V was trimmed by 0 bases and J by 5 bases, leaving 17 bases between them. The germline V gene encodes CDR1 SGDLS and CDR2 YYNGEE. CDR3 size: 16 residues. CDR3 protein: CASSVGAEPRVETQYF. CDR3 bases: TGTGCCAGCAGCGTAGGGGCGGAACCAAGAGTGGAGACCCAGTACTTC.

The rearrangement joins TRBV19 to TRBJ1-5, with a weak D call TRBD1 (5 bases). V was cut by 5 bases and J by 0 bases, with 14 bases left in between. This CDR3 region has 16 residues. Germline lookup yields CDR1 LNHDA and CDR2 SQIVND (reference sequence). In DNA, the CDR3 is TGTGCCAGTAGTGACCGGGGCCCTTATAGCAATCAGCCCCAGCATTTT. This encodes CASSDRGPYSNQPQHF.

The V and J genes are TRBV7-2 and TRBJ2-7; 8 bases are a match to TRBD2. The V and J ends lost 3 bases and 2 bases, in that order; junction bases with no gene match: 3. Per the germline V gene, CDR1 is SGHTA and CDR2 is FQGNSA. The length of the CDR3 is 14 residues. The CDR3 nucleotides read TGTGCCAGCAGCTTGAATAGCGGGGCCTACGAGCAGTACTTC. Translated, it gives CASSLNSGAYEQYF.

This chain connects TRBV7-3 to TRBJ2-2, with D unclear. Looked up from germline, CDR1 is SGHTA and CDR2 is FQGTGA. The CDR3 runs 16 residues. The V end lost 1 base, the J end lost 4 bases, and 13 bases lay between the germline ends. The CDR3 protein is CASSLMVPTVTGELFF. The CDR3 nucleotides are TGTGCCAGCAGCTTAATGGTACCAACGGTCACCGGGGAGCTGTTTTTT.

This chain uses TRBV2 with TRBJ2-1, with D possibly being TRBD1 or TRBD2 (5 bases each). V lost 6 bases and J 7 bases, leaving 10 bases between the germline ends. The V gene's germline CDR1 is SNHLY and CDR2 FYNNEI. CDR3 length: 12 amino acids. The chain's CDR3 is CASRVWGNEQFF. In DNA, the CDR3 is TGTGCCAGCAGAGTTTGGGGGAATGAGCAGTTCTTC.

This clone came up once. The rearrangement uses TRBV11-2 and TRBJ1-1; perhaps TRBD1 as D (5 bases). V shed 6 bases and J shed 4 bases, with 15 bases lying between them. This CDR3 is built from 14 residues. The germline V gene has CDR1 SGHAT and CDR2 FQNNGV. The CDR3 DNA sequence: TGTGCCAGCAGTAAATCAGGGCCGGGCACTGAAGCTTTCTTT. The encoded protein is CASSKSGPGTEAFF.

The J gene is TRBJ2-3, the V gene TRBV4-2, with D unresolved. Trimming cost V 4 bases and J 3 bases, with 14 bases left between them. Germline CDR1 and CDR2: LGHNA and YNFKEQ. The CDR3 is 15 residues long. The CDR3 is CASSPDGTETDTQYF. The CDR3, as DNA: TGTGCCAGCAGCCCGGACGGAACAGAGACAGATACGCAGTATTTT.

The rearrangement links TRBV18 to TRBJ2-2; D is unclear. The V and J ends lost 3 bases and 1 base respectively, with 9 bases between them. CDR3 length: 15 amino acids. CDR1 is KGHSH and CDR2 is LQKENI in the germline V gene. The DNA for the CDR3 is TGTGCCAGCTCACCCTCTCCCGGGAACACCGGGGAGCTGTTTTTT. Encoded protein: CASSPSPGNTGELFF.

The genes are TRBV9 and TRBJ2-7; no clear D gene. The CDR3 totals 11 residues. Between the trimmed V and J ends, which lost 4 bases and 3 bases, there was a span of 5 bases. The V gene's germline CDR1 is SGDLS and CDR2 YYNGEE. Written as DNA, the CDR3 is TGTGCCAGCAGCTCCTACTACGAGCAGTACTTC. Encoded protein: CASSSYYEQYF.